This T cell receptor (beta chain) was sequenced during a study of post-analysis software for immune sequencing data. This CDR3 has 15 residues. Per the germline V gene, CDR1 is SGHRS and CDR2 is YFSETQ. Study-level points and caveats: Relative to controls, patients with multiple sclerosis showed significantly lower normalized Chao1 diversity. The five TRBV segments detected at higher frequency in patients than in controls included TRBV5-6, TRBV5-1 and TRBV20-1.

This clonotype was counted a few times. Its antigen is still unknown. Every TCR beta cDNA library bore unique molecular identifiers. MiXCR was run by TCRdb on the PCR reads, yielding one entry per CDR3 protein. Of fewer than 550,000 distinct CDR3 sequences listed, under 40% are singletons. The sequencing input was blood. This clonotype originated in a girl aged 2 to 17 with multiple sclerosis. The rearrangement links TRBV5-1 to TRBJ2-4; 8 bases are shared with TRBD1. The DNA end is more similar to TRBJ2-5, so the J call may be wrong. The DNA for the CDR3 is TGCGCCAGCAGCTCGGGACAGGCCAGACAAGAGACCCAGTACTTC. The encoded protein is CASSSGQARQETQYF.